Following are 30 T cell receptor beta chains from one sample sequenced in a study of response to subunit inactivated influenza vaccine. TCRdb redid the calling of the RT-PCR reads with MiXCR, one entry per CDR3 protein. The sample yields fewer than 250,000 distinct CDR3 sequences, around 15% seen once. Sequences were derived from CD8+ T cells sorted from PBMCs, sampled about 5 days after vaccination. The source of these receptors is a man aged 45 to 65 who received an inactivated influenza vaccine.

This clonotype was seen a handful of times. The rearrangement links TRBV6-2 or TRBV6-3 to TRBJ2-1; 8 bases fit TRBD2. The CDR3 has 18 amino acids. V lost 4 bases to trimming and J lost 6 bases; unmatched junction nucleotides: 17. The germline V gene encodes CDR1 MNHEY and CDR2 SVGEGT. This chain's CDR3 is CASSFDPGRGGDLNEQFF. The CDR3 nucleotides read TGTGCCAGCAGTTTTGACCCCGGGAGGGGGGGTGACCTCAATGAGCAGTTCTTC.

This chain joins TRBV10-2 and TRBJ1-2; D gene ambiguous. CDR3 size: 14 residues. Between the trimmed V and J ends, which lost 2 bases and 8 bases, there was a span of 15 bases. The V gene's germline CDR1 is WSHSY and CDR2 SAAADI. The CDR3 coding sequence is TGCGCCAGCAGTGAGATGGGCCCTCTATCCGGCTACACCTTC. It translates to CASSEMGPLSGYTF.

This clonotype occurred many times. This CDR3 reads CASSTPTGMAEKLFF. The DNA of the CDR3 is TGTGCCAGCAGCACCCCGACGGGAATGGCTGAAAAACTGTTTTTT. This rearrangement joins TRBV7-8 to TRBJ1-4; D call uncertain. Germline-derived CDR1 and CDR2 are SGHVS and FQNEAQ. Trimming removed 5 bases at V and 7 bases at J, with 17 bases between. The CDR3 length is 15 residues.

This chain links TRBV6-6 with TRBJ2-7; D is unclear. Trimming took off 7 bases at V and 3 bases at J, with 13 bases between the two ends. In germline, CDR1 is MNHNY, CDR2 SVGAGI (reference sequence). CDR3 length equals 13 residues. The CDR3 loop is CASTRWQDYEQYF. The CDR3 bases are TGTGCCAGCACCAGATGGCAGGACTACGAGCAGTACTTC.

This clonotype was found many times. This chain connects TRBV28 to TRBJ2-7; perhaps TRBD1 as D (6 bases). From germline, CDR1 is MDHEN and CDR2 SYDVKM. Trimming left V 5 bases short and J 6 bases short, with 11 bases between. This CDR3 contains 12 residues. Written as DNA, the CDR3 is TGTGCCAGCAGTGAACAGGGTTTCGAGCAGTACTTC. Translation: CASSEQGFEQYF.

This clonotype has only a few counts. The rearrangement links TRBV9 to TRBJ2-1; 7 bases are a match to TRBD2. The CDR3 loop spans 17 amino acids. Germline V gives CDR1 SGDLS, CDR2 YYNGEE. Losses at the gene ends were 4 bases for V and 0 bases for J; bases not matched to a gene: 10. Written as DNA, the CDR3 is TGTGCCAGCAGCTGGCGACTAGCTGGGAGCTCCTACAATGAGCAGTTCTTC. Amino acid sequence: CASSWRLAGSSYNEQFF.

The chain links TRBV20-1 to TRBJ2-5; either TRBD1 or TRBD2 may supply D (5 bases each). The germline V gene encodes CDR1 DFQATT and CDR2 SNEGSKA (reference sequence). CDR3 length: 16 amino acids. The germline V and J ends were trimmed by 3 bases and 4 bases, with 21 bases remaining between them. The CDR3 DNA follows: TGCAGTGCTAGCCCAAGGGGACGATCAAGTGGAGAGACCCAGTACTTC. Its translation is CSASPRGRSSGETQYF.

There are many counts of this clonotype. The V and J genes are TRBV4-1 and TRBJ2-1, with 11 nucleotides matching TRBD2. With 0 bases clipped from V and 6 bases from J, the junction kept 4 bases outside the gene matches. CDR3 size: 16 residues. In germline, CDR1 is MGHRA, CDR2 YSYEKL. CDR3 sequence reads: CASSQEPGLAANEQFF. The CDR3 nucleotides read TGCGCCAGCAGCCAAGAACCGGGACTAGCGGCCAATGAGCAGTTCTTC.

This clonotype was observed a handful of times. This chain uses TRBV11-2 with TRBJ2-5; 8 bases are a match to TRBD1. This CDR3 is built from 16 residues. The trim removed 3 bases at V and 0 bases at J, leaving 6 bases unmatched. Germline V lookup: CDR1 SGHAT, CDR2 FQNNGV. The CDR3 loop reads CASSFQGALYQETQYF. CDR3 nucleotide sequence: TGTGCCAGCAGCTTTCAGGGGGCGCTTTACCAAGAGACCCAGTACTTC.

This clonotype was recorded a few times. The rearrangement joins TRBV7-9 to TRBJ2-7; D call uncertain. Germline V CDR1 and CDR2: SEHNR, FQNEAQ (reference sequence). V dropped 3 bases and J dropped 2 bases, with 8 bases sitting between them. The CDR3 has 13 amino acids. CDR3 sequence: CASSFTATYEQYF. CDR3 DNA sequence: TGTGCCAGCAGCTTCACAGCGACCTACGAGCAGTACTTC. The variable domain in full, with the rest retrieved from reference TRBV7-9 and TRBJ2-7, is DTGVSQNPRHKITKRGQNVTFRCDPISEHNRLYWYRQTLGQGPEFLTYFQNEAQLEKSRLLSDRFSAERPKGSFSTLEIQRTEQGDSAMYLCASSFTATYEQYFGPGTRLTVT.

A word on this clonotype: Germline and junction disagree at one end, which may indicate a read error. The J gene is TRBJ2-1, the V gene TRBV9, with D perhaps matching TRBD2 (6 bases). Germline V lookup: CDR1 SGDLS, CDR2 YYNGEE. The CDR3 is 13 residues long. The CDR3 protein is CASSGRAGDEKFF. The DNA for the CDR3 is TGTGCCAGCAGCGGGAGGGCCGGTGATGAGAAGTTCTTC.

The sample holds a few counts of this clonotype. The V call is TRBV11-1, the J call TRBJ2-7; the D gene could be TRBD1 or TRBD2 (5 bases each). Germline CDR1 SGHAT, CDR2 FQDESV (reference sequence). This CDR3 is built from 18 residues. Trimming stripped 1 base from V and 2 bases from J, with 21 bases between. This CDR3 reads CASSLVPRRQGRAYEQYF. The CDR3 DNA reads TGTGCCAGCAGCTTAGTTCCCCGTCGTCAGGGACGTGCCTACGAGCAGTACTTC.

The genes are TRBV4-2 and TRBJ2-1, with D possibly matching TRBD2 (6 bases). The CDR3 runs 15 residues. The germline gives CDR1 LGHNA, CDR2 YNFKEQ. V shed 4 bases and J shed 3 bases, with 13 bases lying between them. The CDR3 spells CASSPRGGDYNEQFF. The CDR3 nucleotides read TGTGCCAGCAGCCCTCGCGGCGGGGACTACAATGAGCAGTTCTTC.

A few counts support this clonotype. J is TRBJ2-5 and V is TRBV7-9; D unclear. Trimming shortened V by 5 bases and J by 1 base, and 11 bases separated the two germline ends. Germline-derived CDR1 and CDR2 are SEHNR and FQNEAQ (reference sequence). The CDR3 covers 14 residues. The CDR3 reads CASSTRASQETQYF. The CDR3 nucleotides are TGTGCCAGCAGCACTCGGGCCAGCCAAGAGACCCAGTACTTC.

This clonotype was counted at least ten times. The chain's CDR3 is CASSLTGGNQPQHF. The CDR3 DNA reads TGTGCCAGCAGTTTAACAGGTGGCAATCAGCCCCAGCATTTT. The rearrangement uses TRBV28 and TRBJ1-5; D might be TRBD1 (5 bases). The germline V and J ends were trimmed by 2 bases and 2 bases, with 7 bases remaining between them. This CDR3 spans 14 amino acids. Germline V gives CDR1 MDHEN, CDR2 SYDVKM.

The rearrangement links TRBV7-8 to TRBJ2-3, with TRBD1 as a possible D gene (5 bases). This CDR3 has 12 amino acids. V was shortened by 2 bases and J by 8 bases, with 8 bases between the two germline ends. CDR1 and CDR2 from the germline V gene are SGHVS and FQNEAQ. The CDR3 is CASSLTQGTQYF. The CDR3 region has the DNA TGTGCCAGCAGCTTAACCCAGGGTACGCAGTATTTT.

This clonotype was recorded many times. The CDR3: CASSSGQGIYEQYF. The CDR3 coding sequence is TGCGCCAGCAGCTCCGGACAGGGGATCTACGAGCAGTACTTC. The chain links TRBV5-1 to TRBJ2-7; 9 nucleotides align to TRBD1. The CDR3 runs to 14 residues. CDR1 and CDR2 from the germline V gene are SGHRS and YFSETQ. V shed 3 bases, J shed 3 bases, and the junction held 4 bases outside the gene matches.

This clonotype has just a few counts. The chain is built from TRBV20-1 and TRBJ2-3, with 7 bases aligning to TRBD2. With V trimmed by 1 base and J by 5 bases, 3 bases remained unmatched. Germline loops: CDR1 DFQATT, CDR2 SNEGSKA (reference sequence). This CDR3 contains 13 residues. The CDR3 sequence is CSARAGGGDTQYF. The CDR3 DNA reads TGCAGTGCTAGAGCGGGAGGTGGAGATACGCAGTATTTT.

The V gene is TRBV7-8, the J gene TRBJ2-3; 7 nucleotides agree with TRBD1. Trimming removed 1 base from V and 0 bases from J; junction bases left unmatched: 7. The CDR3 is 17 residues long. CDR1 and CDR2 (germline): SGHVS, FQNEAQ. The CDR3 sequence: CASSLVGTDPSTDTQYF. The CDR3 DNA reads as TGTGCCAGCAGCTTAGTGGGGACAGACCCAAGCACAGATACGCAGTATTTT.

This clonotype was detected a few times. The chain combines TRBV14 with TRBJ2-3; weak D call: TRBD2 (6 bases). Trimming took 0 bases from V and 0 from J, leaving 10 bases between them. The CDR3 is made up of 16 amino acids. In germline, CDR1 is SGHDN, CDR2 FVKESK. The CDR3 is CASSQDGDWSTDTQYF. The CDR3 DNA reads TGTGCCAGCAGCCAAGACGGGGACTGGAGCACAGATACGCAGTATTTT.

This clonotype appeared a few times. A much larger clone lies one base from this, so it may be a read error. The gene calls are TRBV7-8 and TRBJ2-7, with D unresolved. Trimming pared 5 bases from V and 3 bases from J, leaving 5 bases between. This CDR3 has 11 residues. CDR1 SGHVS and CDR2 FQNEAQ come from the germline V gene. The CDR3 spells CASSDGYEQYF. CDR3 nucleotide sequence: TGTGCCAGCAGCGACGGCTACGAGCAGTACTTC.

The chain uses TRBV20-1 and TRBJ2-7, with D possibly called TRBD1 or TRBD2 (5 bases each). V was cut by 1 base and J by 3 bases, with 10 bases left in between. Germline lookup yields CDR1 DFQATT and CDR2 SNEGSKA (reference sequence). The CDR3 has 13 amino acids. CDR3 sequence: CSARATGGYEQYF. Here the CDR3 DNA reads TGCAGTGCTAGAGCGACTGGGGGCTACGAGCAGTACTTC.

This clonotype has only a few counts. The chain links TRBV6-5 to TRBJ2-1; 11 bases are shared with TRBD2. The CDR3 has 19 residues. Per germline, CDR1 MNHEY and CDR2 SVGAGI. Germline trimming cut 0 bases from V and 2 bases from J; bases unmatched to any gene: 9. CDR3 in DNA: TGTGCCAGCAGTTACTCGAGGGGTAGCGGGAGGGTTACCTACAATGAGCAGTTCTTC. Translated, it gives CASSYSRGSGRVTYNEQFF.

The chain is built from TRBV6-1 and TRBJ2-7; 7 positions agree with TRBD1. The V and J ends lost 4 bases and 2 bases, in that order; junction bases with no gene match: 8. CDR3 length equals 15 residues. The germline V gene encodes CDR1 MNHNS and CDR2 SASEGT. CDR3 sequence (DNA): TGTGCCAGCAGTGGGGACAGCGTCCCCGCCTACGAGCAGTACTTC. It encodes CASSGDSVPAYEQYF.

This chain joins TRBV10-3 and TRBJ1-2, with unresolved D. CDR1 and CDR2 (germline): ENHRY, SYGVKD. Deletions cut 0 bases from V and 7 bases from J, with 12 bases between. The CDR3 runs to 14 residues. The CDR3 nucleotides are TGTGCCATCAGTGAGTCCTACGGCCCCACTGGCTACACCTTC. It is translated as CAISESYGPTGYTF.

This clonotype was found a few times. The chain's CDR3 is CASSLRQGSDTQYF. CDR3 in DNA: TGTGCCAGCAGTTTAAGGCAGGGATCAGATACGCAGTATTTT. This chain uses TRBV28 with TRBJ2-3; tentatively, D is TRBD1 (5 bases). CDR3 length: 14 residues. Between the trimmed V and J ends, which lost 2 bases and 4 bases, there was a span of 10 bases. CDR1 and CDR2 (germline): MDHEN, SYDVKM.

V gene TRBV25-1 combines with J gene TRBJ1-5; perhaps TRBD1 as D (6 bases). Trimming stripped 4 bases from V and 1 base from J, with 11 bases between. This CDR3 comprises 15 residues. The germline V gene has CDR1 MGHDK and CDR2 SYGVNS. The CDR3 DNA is TGTGCCAGCAGTGGACCAGGGGAGAGCAATCAGCCCCAGCATTTT. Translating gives CASSGPGESNQPQHF.

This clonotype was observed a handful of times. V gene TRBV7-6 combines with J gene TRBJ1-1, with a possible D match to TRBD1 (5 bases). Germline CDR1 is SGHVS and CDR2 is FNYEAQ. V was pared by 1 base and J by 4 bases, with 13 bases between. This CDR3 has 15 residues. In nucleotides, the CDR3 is TGTGCCAGCAGCTTAGACCCTAGGGGAGGCACTGAAGCTTTCTTT. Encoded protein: CASSLDPRGGTEAFF.

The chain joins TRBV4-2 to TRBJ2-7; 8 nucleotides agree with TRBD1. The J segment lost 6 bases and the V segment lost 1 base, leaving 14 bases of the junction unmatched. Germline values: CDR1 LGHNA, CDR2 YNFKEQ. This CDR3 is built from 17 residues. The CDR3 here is CASSQAGEDRAITEQYF. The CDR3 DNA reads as TGTGCCAGCAGCCAAGCTGGAGAGGACAGGGCAATCACCGAGCAGTACTTC.

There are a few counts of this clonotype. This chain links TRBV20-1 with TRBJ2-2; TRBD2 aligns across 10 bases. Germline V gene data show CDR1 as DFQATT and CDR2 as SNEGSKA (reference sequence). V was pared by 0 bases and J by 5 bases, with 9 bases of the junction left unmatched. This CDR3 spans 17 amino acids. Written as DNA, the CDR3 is TGCAGTGCTAGAGATCTCAGTAGCGGGAGGTTTACCGGGGAGCTGTTTTTT. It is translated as CSARDLSSGRFTGELFF.